Following are 26 T cell receptor beta chains from one sample sequenced in a study of cytomegalovirus exposure and HLA in healthy donors. Profiled with immunoSEQ multiplex PCR; TCRdb holds only in-frame clones, not every one. The sample includes some 170,000 clones, roughly 80% of them seen just once. The sample was PBMCs. Receptors were obtained from a man aged 30 to 45 in good health and CMV-seropositive.

The rearrangement links TRBV7-9 to TRBJ1-3; 10 bases line up with TRBD1. Trimming cost V 5 bases and J 2 bases; bases outside gene matches: 3. The germline V gene encodes CDR1 SEHNR and CDR2 FQNEAQ (reference sequence). This CDR3 spans 15 amino acids. Written as DNA, the CDR3 is TGTGCCAGCAGCCCCGGGACAGGGGCTGGAAACACCATATATTTT. Protein: CASSPGTGAGNTIYF.

CDR3 region: CASSEGRSPNQPQHF. The CDR3 region has the DNA TGTGCCAGCAGTGAAGGAAGGAGCCCCAATCAGCCCCAGCATTTT. The chain joins TRBV6-1 to TRBJ1-5; D gene ambiguous. Trimming took 1 base from V and 3 from J, leaving 10 bases between them. The CDR3 is made up of 15 amino acids. Germline CDR1 is MNHNS and CDR2 is SASEGT.

V gene TRBV5-1 combines with J gene TRBJ1-2; 7 bases agree with TRBD1. V lost 5 bases and J lost 8; bases outside the gene matches: 18. The CDR3 is made up of 16 amino acids. Per the germline V gene, CDR1 is SGHRS and CDR2 is YFSETQ. CDR3 in amino acids: CASRSFGSGGGRGYTF. CDR3 DNA: TGCGCCAGCAGATCCTTTGGTTCGGGAGGGGGCCGGGGCTACACCTTC.

The CDR3 nucleotides read TGTGCCAGCAGCCAAGACGTTCGAAGGGAGGTGAACACTGAAGCTTTCTTT. Translating it yields CASSQDVRREVNTEAFF. The J gene is TRBJ1-1, the V gene TRBV14; D unresolved. CDR3 length: 17 residues. V was pared by 0 bases and J by 0 bases, with 14 bases between. Germline CDR1 SGHDN, CDR2 FVKESK.

The chain employs TRBV27 and TRBJ2-3; 8 positions match TRBD2. There are 15 residues in the CDR3. V lost 3 bases to trimming and J lost 5 bases; unmatched junction nucleotides: 7. CDR1 is MNHEY, CDR2 SMNVEV, per germline (reference sequence). CDR3 sequence reads: CASSLFGLAGDTQYF. Written as DNA, the CDR3 is TGTGCCAGCAGTTTGTTTGGGCTAGCGGGAGATACGCAGTATTTT.

The V and J genes are TRBV9 and TRBJ2-7; TRBD2 matches at 11 bases. With V trimmed by 0 bases and J by 4 bases, 6 bases remained unmatched. CDR3 length: 16 residues. Per germline, CDR1 SGDLS and CDR2 YYNGEE. CDR3: CASSVGGTSGSYEQYF. The CDR3 region has the DNA TGTGCCAGCAGCGTAGGAGGGACTAGCGGTTCATACGAGCAGTACTTC. The whole variable domain, filled in from reference TRBV9 and TRBJ2-7, reads DSGVTQTPKHLITATGQRVTLRCSPRSGDLSVYWYQQSLDQGLQFLIQYYNGEERAKGNILERFSAQQFPDLHSELNLSSLELGDSALYFCASSVGGTSGSYEQYFGPGTRLTVT.

The chain links TRBV28 to TRBJ1-2; D gene unclear. The CDR3 is 15 residues long. Germline CDR1 and CDR2: MDHEN and SYDVKM. With 8 bases removed from V and 8 bases from J, the gap between germline ends came to 24 bases. The DNA of the CDR3 is TGTGCCAGCTCATTTCCCGGCAGGCCCTCGGTGGGCTACACCTTC. This gives the protein CASSFPGRPSVGYTF.

The chain links TRBV11-2 to TRBJ2-5; D possibly corresponds to TRBD1 (6 bases). Trimming shortened V by 5 bases and J by 5 bases, and 9 bases separated the two germline ends. Germline lookup yields CDR1 SGHAT and CDR2 FQNNGV. The CDR3 sequence is 12 residues long. As DNA, the CDR3 is TGTGCCAGCAGCGGTAGGGGGGAGACCCAGTACTTC. It codes for CASSGRGETQYF.

The chain carries TRBV29-1 and TRBJ1-2; tentative D call: TRBD1 (5 bases). This CDR3 is built from 12 residues. CDR1 SQVTM and CDR2 ANQGSEA come from the germline V gene. The V and J ends lost 5 bases and 8 bases respectively, with 15 bases between them. The CDR3 here is CSVIPQGGGYTF. In DNA form, the CDR3 reads TGCAGCGTTATCCCCCAGGGTGGAGGCTACACCTTC.

This clone occurred a few times. V is TRBV6-5 and J is TRBJ2-2; 7 bases match TRBD1. Unmatched junction bases numbered 4, after V lost 0 bases and J lost 3 bases. This CDR3 spans 16 amino acids. Germline V gene sequence: CDR1 MNHEY, CDR2 SVGAGI. The CDR3 is CASSYSRDRYTGELFF. The CDR3 DNA sequence: TGTGCCAGCAGTTACTCCCGGGACAGATACACCGGGGAGCTGTTTTTT.

This chain uses TRBV18 with TRBJ2-7, with 8 bases lining up with TRBD2. CDR3 length: 14 residues. J was trimmed by 7 bases and V by 4 bases; bases with no gene match: 9. The germline CDR1 and CDR2 sequences are KGHSH and LQKENI. The CDR3 DNA is TGTGCCAGCTCACTCCCCTCAGCGGGAGATGAGCAGTACTTC. It specifies CASSLPSAGDEQYF.

This clone appeared a single time. The J gene is TRBJ2-5, the V gene TRBV5-6; TRBD2 is a possible D gene (6 bases). Germline V lookup: CDR1 SGHDT, CDR2 YYEEEE. CDR3 length: 14 residues. The V end was cut by 3 bases, the J end by 5 bases, with 14 bases between. The CDR3 protein is CASSSGLLGETQYF. The CDR3 nucleotides are TGTGCCAGCAGCTCGGGACTTTTAGGCGAGACCCAGTACTTC.

The V and J genes are TRBV6-5 and TRBJ2-7; D is perhaps TRBD2 (5 bases). Germline V lookup: CDR1 MNHEY, CDR2 SVGAGI. CDR3 length: 14 residues. Between the trimmed V and J ends, which lost 6 bases and 4 bases, there was a span of 16 bases. CDR3 in amino acids: CASSGVGLAYEQYF. DNA of the CDR3: TGTGCCAGCAGCGGGGTGGGCCTAGCATACGAGCAGTACTTC.

The chain joins TRBV19 to TRBJ2-7, with D perhaps TRBD2 (5 bases). Germline CDR1 is LNHDA and CDR2 is SQIVND (reference sequence). This CDR3 contains 16 residues. V was shortened by 6 bases and J by 0 bases, with 18 bases between the two germline ends. CDR3 residues: CASSRNSVEYSYEQYF. The DNA for the CDR3 is TGTGCCAGTAGCCGTAATAGCGTCGAGTACTCCTACGAGCAGTACTTC.

The chain carries TRBV30 and TRBJ1-5, with D tentatively TRBD1 (5 bases). The CDR3 loop spans 15 amino acids. CDR1 and CDR2 (germline): GTSNPN, SVGIG (reference sequence). V was pared by 3 bases and J by 2 bases, with 14 bases between. For the CDR3, the DNA is TGTGCCTGGAGGGGAGGACATGAAGGCAATCAGCCCCAGCATTTT. Residues: CAWRGGHEGNQPQHF.

The rearrangement uses TRBV7-8 and TRBJ2-7; D possibly corresponds to TRBD2 (5 bases). Trimming removed 5 bases at V and 7 bases at J, with 24 bases between. The CDR3 sequence is 16 residues long. Germline CDR1 and CDR2: SGHVS and FQNEAQ. The DNA of the CDR3 is TGTGCCAGCAGCCCCGGGGTGGGGAGAACTCTACGAGAGCAGTACTTC. As protein: CASSPGVGRTLREQYF.

The chain uses TRBV5-6 and TRBJ1-3; maybe TRBD1 (6 bases). The CDR3 loop spans 14 amino acids. CDR1 is SGHDT and CDR2 is YYEEEE in the germline V gene. V gave up 4 bases and J gave up 4 bases, with 12 bases separating them. The DNA for the CDR3 is TGTGCCAGCAGCAAAACAGGGCGGGGAAACACCATATATTTT. Translating gives CASSKTGRGNTIYF.

The chain couples TRBV4-1 to TRBJ2-5, with TRBD2 matching 9 bases. V was pared by 1 base and J by 5 bases, with 5 bases of the junction left unmatched. This CDR3 region has 15 residues. The V gene's germline CDR1 is MGHRA and CDR2 YSYEKL. The CDR3 loop reads CASSQGTSEGETQYF. CDR3 coding DNA: TGCGCCAGCAGCCAAGGGACTAGCGAGGGGGAGACCCAGTACTTC.

The chain's CDR3 is CASSMARTELSYEQYF. The CDR3 DNA reads TGTGCCAGCTCAATGGCCCGGACAGAACTTTCCTACGAGCAGTACTTC. This chain joins TRBV18 and TRBJ2-7, with a weak D call TRBD1 (6 bases). CDR3 length: 16 residues. Germline V gene sequence: CDR1 KGHSH, CDR2 LQKENI. V was clipped by 5 bases and J by 1 base, with 18 bases between them.

The CDR3 loop reads CASSHPGLYSYNEQFF. The CDR3 DNA is TGTGCCAGCAGCCATCCGGGACTGTACTCCTACAATGAGCAGTTCTTC. V is TRBV11-2 and J is TRBJ2-1; D is possibly TRBD2 (6 bases). This CDR3 spans 16 amino acids. Germline CDR1 SGHAT, CDR2 FQNNGV. The ends were cut back, 5 bases at V and 0 bases at J, with 14 bases in the middle.

Turning to this clone: Sequence at one end of the junction differs from germline and may be a read error. This chain joins TRBV6-1 and TRBJ2-3, with D perhaps matching TRBD1 (6 bases). The CDR3 extends over 14 amino acids. Germline CDR1 is MNHNS and CDR2 is SASEGT. Here the CDR3 DNA reads TGTGCCGGCAGTACAGGGCCTAGCACAGATACGCAGTATTTT. Translation gives CAGSTGPSTDTQYF.

A note on this clone: Other DNA variants within this sample encode the same CDR3. V usage is TRBV6-6 and J usage is TRBJ2-7; D gene ambiguous. CDR1 and CDR2 from the germline V gene are MNHNY and SVGAGI (reference sequence). This CDR3 spans 12 amino acids. V dropped 6 bases and J dropped 0 bases, with 6 bases sitting between them. The CDR3 DNA reads TGTGCCAGCAGCCCGAGCTCCTACGAGCAGTACTTC. Its protein product is CASSPSSYEQYF.

The sample holds a few counts of this clone. The sample carries other DNA sequences with the same CDR3. The V gene is TRBV4-3, the J gene TRBJ2-1; 10 bases line up with TRBD2. The CDR3 loop spans 17 amino acids. The V and J ends lost 1 base and 2 bases, in that order; junction bases with no gene match: 5. Germline V gives CDR1 LGHNA, CDR2 YSLEER. CDR3 sequence: CASSQAPSGGPYNEQFF. CDR3 bases: TGCGCCAGCAGCCAAGCACCTAGCGGGGGCCCCTACAATGAGCAGTTCTTC.

The chain links TRBV5-1 to TRBJ2-3; 8 positions match TRBD2. Per germline, CDR1 SGHRS and CDR2 YFSETQ. The V and J ends lost 0 bases and 2 bases, in that order; junction bases with no gene match: 5. This CDR3 spans 16 amino acids. The CDR3 sequence is CASSLAGGGNTDTQYF. The CDR3 bases are TGCGCCAGCAGCTTGGCTGGCGGGGGGAACACAGATACGCAGTATTTT.

The V and J genes are TRBV5-4 and TRBJ2-3, with D unresolved. V lost 1 base and J 6 bases, leaving 3 bases between the germline ends. CDR3 length: 11 residues. Germline values: CDR1 SGHNT, CDR2 YYREEE (reference sequence). CDR3 in amino acids: CASSLRDTQYF. The CDR3 nucleotides are TGTGCCAGCAGCTTGCGGGATACGCAGTATTTT.

The gene calls are TRBV2 and TRBJ1-2; TRBD1 matches at 8 bases. V trimming: 6 bases; J trimming: 6 bases; junction bases outside the gene matches: 6. The CDR3 covers 13 residues. CDR1 and CDR2 from the germline V gene are SNHLY and FYNNEI. The CDR3 nucleotides read TGTGCCAGCAGGCGTGGACAGGGTAATGGCTACACCTTC. Translated: CASRRGQGNGYTF.